Sequencing of this TCR beta chain was carried out in a study of T-cell memory formation after mild COVID-19. Study context: Most TCR clusters belonged to a single donor. Study-level findings and limits: Second-wave clones that peaked on day 37 lacked confirmed SARS-CoV-2 specificity. Prior to infection, memory already included some responding clones, suggesting cross-reactive memory joined.

Only a few counts were recorded for this clonotype. Its antigen is unidentified. TCRdb reanalysed the 5' RACE reads using MiXCR and keeps one entry per CDR3 protein. The repertoire holds around 200,000 distinct CDR3 sequences, with more than 25% as singletons. The CDR3 sequence is 13 residues long. Trimming took 1 base from V and 9 from J, leaving 7 bases between them. Germline V CDR1 and CDR2: SGHVS, FQNEAQ. The source material was PBMCs or a T cell subset sorted from them (not recorded which). The source of this sequence is an adult woman who had mild COVID-19 (a few samples of this study predate the infection). Cell type and time point are not known. This chain links TRBV7-8 with TRBJ1-6; D is possibly TRBD1 (6 bases). The CDR3 loop reads CASSLEGGSPLHF. CDR3 nucleotides: TGTGCCAGCAGCTTAGAAGGGGGTTCACCCCTCCACTTT.